These 9 T cell receptor beta chains originate from one sample sequenced in a study of cytomegalovirus exposure and HLA in healthy donors. 13 Jbeta primers and 60 Vbeta primers were used for the PCR. Clones were sequenced by immunoSEQ multiplex PCR, and TCRdb holds only the in-frame ones, with some missing. The sample contains 95,000 to 110,000 clones, more than 70% of which appear only once. Material for sequencing was PBMCs. These receptors were obtained from a man aged 18 to 30 in good health and CMV-seronegative.

V gene TRBV6-5 combines with J gene TRBJ2-7; 9 positions match TRBD2. Losses at the gene ends were 7 bases for V and 7 bases for J; bases not matched to a gene: 8. This CDR3 is built from 13 residues. Germline-derived CDR1 and CDR2 are MNHEY and SVGAGI. In DNA form, the CDR3 reads TGTGCCAGCACCCCGGGGGCGGGGGGGGAGCAGTACTTC. This gives the protein CASTPGAGGEQYF.

This clone was detected a few times. V and J are TRBV7-9 and TRBJ2-1; D unclear. V lost 3 bases and J 0 bases, leaving 9 bases between the germline ends. The germline gives CDR1 SEHNR, CDR2 FQNEAQ (reference sequence). This CDR3 has 15 residues. CDR3 DNA: TGTGCCAGCAGCTTTGACGGCGGCTCCTACAATGAGCAGTTCTTC. It specifies CASSFDGGSYNEQFF.

This chain links TRBV7-6 with TRBJ2-7, with a weak D call TRBD1 (5 bases). V was cut by 5 bases and J by 4 bases, with 12 bases left in between. The CDR3 consists of 13 residues. Germline V gene data show CDR1 as SGHVS and CDR2 as FNYEAQ. CDR3 amino acids: CASSTGQGYEQYF. Written as DNA, the CDR3 is TGTGCCAGCAGCACCGGCCAGGGATACGAGCAGTACTTC.

J is TRBJ2-7 and V is TRBV29-1; 10 nucleotides line up with TRBD1. V lost 7 bases to trimming and J lost 5 bases; unmatched junction nucleotides: 5. CDR3 length: 12 residues. The V gene's germline CDR1 is SQVTM and CDR2 ANQGSEA. The CDR3 sequence: CSAGQGDHEQYF. For the CDR3, the DNA is TGCAGCGCCGGACAGGGGGACCACGAGCAGTACTTC.

This chain uses TRBV7-2 with TRBJ2-7; D perhaps matches TRBD2 (6 bases). CDR3 size: 12 residues. Between the trimmed V and J ends, which lost 5 bases and 2 bases, there was a span of 7 bases. Germline V gene sequence: CDR1 SGHTA, CDR2 FQGNSA. CDR3 bases: TGTGCCAGCAGCGGAGGGACCTACGAGCAGTACTTC. This codes for CASSGGTYEQYF.

The V gene is TRBV19, the J gene TRBJ1-5; 7 positions agree with TRBD1. The CDR3 sequence is 15 residues long. J gave up 3 bases and V 4 bases, and 6 bases lay outside the gene matches. Germline CDR1 is LNHDA and CDR2 is SQIVND (reference sequence). The CDR3: CASSSRGTANQPQHF. In nucleotides, the CDR3 is TGTGCCAGTAGTAGCCGAGGGACAGCCAATCAGCCCCAGCATTTT.

The chain links TRBV5-1 to TRBJ1-2; weak D call: TRBD1 (5 bases). V dropped 3 bases and J dropped 4 bases, with 7 bases sitting between them. From germline, CDR1 is SGHRS and CDR2 YFSETQ. This CDR3 is 12 amino acids long. CDR3 nucleotides: TGCGCCAGCAGCTCCGACAGCTATGGCTACACCTTC. Its translation: CASSSDSYGYTF. The variable domain in full, completed from reference TRBV5-1 and TRBJ1-2, reads KAGVTQTPRYLIKTRGQQVTLSCSPISGHRSVSWYQQTPGQGLQFLFEYFSETQRNKGNFPGRFSGRQFSNSRSEMNVSTLELGDSALYLCASSSDSYGYTFGSGTRLTVV.

The chain joins TRBV5-1 to TRBJ2-2; D is perhaps TRBD1 (6 bases). V was shortened by 6 bases and J by 5 bases, with 14 bases between the two germline ends. Looked up from germline, CDR1 is SGHRS and CDR2 is YFSETQ. The CDR3 totals 14 residues. CDR3 sequence: CASTSRGETGELFF. As DNA, the CDR3 is TGCGCCAGCACGTCCAGGGGAGAGACCGGGGAGCTGTTTTTT.

This chain joins TRBV5-1 and TRBJ2-5; 7 bases are a match to TRBD2. With 5 bases clipped from V and 1 base from J, the junction kept 5 bases outside the gene matches. Germline CDR1 and CDR2: SGHRS and YFSETQ. The CDR3 runs to 14 residues. For the CDR3, the DNA is TGCGCCAGCAGACCTAGCGGTAGCCAAGAGACCCAGTACTTC. Residues: CASRPSGSQETQYF.